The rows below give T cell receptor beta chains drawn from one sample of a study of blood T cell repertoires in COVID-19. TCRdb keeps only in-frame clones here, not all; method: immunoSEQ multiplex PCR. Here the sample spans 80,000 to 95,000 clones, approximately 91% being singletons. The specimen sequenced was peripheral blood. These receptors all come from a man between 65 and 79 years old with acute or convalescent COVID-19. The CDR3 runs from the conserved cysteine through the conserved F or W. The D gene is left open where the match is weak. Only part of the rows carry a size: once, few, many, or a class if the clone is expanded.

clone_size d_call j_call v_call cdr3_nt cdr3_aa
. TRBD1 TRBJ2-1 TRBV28 TGTGCCAGCAGTACAACCTGGGACAGGGCCAATGAGCAGTTCTTC CASSTTWDRANEQFF
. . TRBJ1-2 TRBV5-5 TGTGCCAGCAGCTTGGGAGGAACTAACTATGGCTACACCTTC CASSLGGTNYGYTF
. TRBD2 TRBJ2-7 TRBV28 TGTGCCAGCAACCCCCAAGTAGCGGGCCGCGACGAGCAGTACTTC CASNPQVAGRDEQYF
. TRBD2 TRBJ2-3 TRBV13 TGTGCCAGCAGCCCCCGGGCGGGAGTGGGGCCAGATACGCAGTATTTT CASSPRAGVGPDTQYF
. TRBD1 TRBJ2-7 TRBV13 TGTGCCAGCAGCTTATTGGGACAGGGGACCTACGAGCAGTACTTC CASSLLGQGTYEQYF
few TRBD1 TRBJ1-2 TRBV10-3 TGTGCCATCAGTGACAAGCCGACAGGGGGTGGCTACACCTTC CAISDKPTGGGYTF
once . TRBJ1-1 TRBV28 TGTGCCAGCAGTTTCCCCCGCAGGGCTTTGAACACTGAAGCTTTCTTT CASSFPRRALNTEAFF
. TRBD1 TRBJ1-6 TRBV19 TGTGCCAGTAGAACCGGGACAGATAATTCACCCCTCCACTTT CASRTGTDNSPLHF
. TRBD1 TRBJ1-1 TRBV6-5 TGTGCCAGCAGTTACCCGGGACAGCTGAACACTGAAGCTTTCTTT CASSYPGQLNTEAFF
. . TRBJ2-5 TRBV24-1 TGTGCCACCAGTGGAGGCCCCCAAGAGACCCAGTACTTC CATSGGPQETQYF
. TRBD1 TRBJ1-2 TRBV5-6 TGTGCCAGCAGCGATCCGGGACAGAACGGTTATGGCTACACCTTC CASSDPGQNGYGYTF
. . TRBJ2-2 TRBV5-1 TGCGCCAGCAGCTTGGGTCTTCGGAGCGGAGAGAACACCGGGGAGCTGTTTTTT CASSLGLRSGENTGELFF
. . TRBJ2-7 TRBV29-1 TGCAGCGTCACGGACAGTAACCAAAACGAGCAGTACTTC CSVTDSNQNEQYF